This entry features one T cell receptor beta chain sequence. The antigen is not known. Other DNA sequences from this sample encode an identical CDR3 as well. V lost 4 bases to trimming and J lost 0 bases, with 7 bases between them. The germline V gene has CDR1 MNHEY and CDR2 SMNVEV (reference sequence). This CDR3 is 14 amino acids long. The data originate from a study of shared clonotypes between healthy human individuals. Study-level background: Three plates each covered CD4 naive and memory; CD8 naive two, CD8 memory one. Study-level points and caveats: Memory subsets generally showed smaller estimated richness than naive subsets did.

Some 30,000 T cell genomes, or about 200 ng DNA, went into the sorted-subset replicate PCRs. This table comes from immunoSEQ multiplex PCR, and its TCRdb copy is limited to in-frame clones, with some not included. The table has 650,000 to 800,000 clones, roughly 94% seen once. Selected positively for CCR7 and CD45RO-negative, naive CD8 cells excluded terminally differentiated effector memory CD45RA+ cells. None of the donors, who were healthy HIV-negative adults, had recently had acute infections or vaccinations. The chain combines TRBV27 with TRBJ2-1, with D uncertain. The sequenced material came from naive CD8+ T cells sorted from blood. This sequence was found in a man aged 25-45 years in good health. The CDR3 coding sequence is TGTGCCAGCAGTTCATCGAGCTCCTACAATGAGCAGTTCTTC. Translated: CASSSSSSYNEQFF.